The rows below give T cell receptor beta chains drawn from one sample of a study of blood T cells in healthy people across ages. Via MiXCR, TCRdb re-called the 5' RACE reads, giving one row per CDR3 protein. Counted here are about 570,000 distinct CDR3 sequences, 27% occurring once; the ten biggest clones make up approximately 18%. The specimen sequenced was blood. Every receptor here comes from a woman in her 70s in good health. CDR3s include the opening cysteine and the closing phenylalanine or tryptophan. Fields, in order: clone size, V gene, D gene, J gene, CDR3 protein, CDR3 DNA. A D gene is named only where the DNA matches it firmly. The size entry is marked missing in some rows and otherwise reads once, few, many or a size class.

clone_size: few
v_call: TRBV7-9
d_call: .
j_call: TRBJ1-1
cdr3_aa: CASSSHGASTEAFF
cdr3_nt: TGTGCCAGCAGCTCCCACGGTGCGTCCACTGAAGCTTTCTTT

clone_size: .
v_call: TRBV20-1
d_call: .
j_call: TRBJ2-1
cdr3_aa: CSAWDTDHNEQFF
cdr3_nt: TGCAGTGCTTGGGACACCGATCACAATGAGCAGTTCTTC

clone_size: .
v_call: TRBV7-3
d_call: TRBD2
j_call: TRBJ2-2
cdr3_aa: CASSSQTGGYGELFF
cdr3_nt: TGTGCCAGCAGCAGTCAAACGGGGGGTTACGGGGAGCTGTTTTTT

clone_size: .
v_call: TRBV18
d_call: .
j_call: TRBJ2-5
cdr3_aa: CASSDDRETQYF
cdr3_nt: TGTGCCAGCTCGGACGACAGGGAGACCCAGTACTTC

clone_size: .
v_call: TRBV12-3/TRBV12-4
d_call: TRBD1
j_call: TRBJ1-5
cdr3_aa: CASSQQGYGPQHF
cdr3_nt: TGTGCCAGCAGTCAACAGGGGTATGGGCCCCAGCATTTT

clone_size: .
v_call: TRBV29-1
d_call: .
j_call: TRBJ1-1
cdr3_aa: CSARQANTEAFF
cdr3_nt: TGCAGCGCAAGACAGGCGAACACTGAAGCTTTCTTT

clone_size: .
v_call: TRBV5-1
d_call: TRBD1
j_call: TRBJ1-6
cdr3_aa: CASSLVGTGPYNSPLHF
cdr3_nt: TGCGCCAGCAGCTTGGTCGGGACAGGACCCTATAATTCACCCCTCCACTTT

clone_size: .
v_call: TRBV20-1
d_call: TRBD2
j_call: TRBJ2-1
cdr3_aa: CSARALLADSYNEQFF
cdr3_nt: TGCAGTGCTAGGGCCCTACTAGCGGACTCCTACAATGAGCAGTTCTTC

clone_size: .
v_call: TRBV20-1
d_call: TRBD1
j_call: TRBJ2-5
cdr3_aa: CSALRDRYLQETQYF
cdr3_nt: TGCAGTGCCCTCCGGGACAGGTACCTCCAAGAGACCCAGTACTTC

clone_size: .
v_call: TRBV27
d_call: .
j_call: TRBJ1-2
cdr3_aa: CASSRGSGHAGYTF
cdr3_nt: TGTGCCAGCAGTAGGGGAAGCGGCCACGCCGGCTACACCTTC

clone_size: few
v_call: TRBV4-1
d_call: .
j_call: TRBJ2-5
cdr3_aa: CASSPYGGVHETQYF
cdr3_nt: TGCGCCAGCAGCCCGTACGGAGGGGTTCACGAGACCCAGTACTTC

clone_size: .
v_call: TRBV20-1
d_call: TRBD1
j_call: TRBJ1-1
cdr3_aa: CSAQLRTGALNTEAFF
cdr3_nt: TGCAGTGCTCAATTAAGGACAGGGGCCTTGAACACTGAAGCTTTCTTT

clone_size: .
v_call: TRBV10-3
d_call: TRBD1
j_call: TRBJ1-2
cdr3_aa: CATGQGGDYGYTF
cdr3_nt: TGTGCCACCGGACAGGGGGGTGACTATGGCTACACCTTC

clone_size: .
v_call: TRBV7-2
d_call: .
j_call: TRBJ2-7
cdr3_aa: CASSLAASHYEQYF
cdr3_nt: TGTGCCAGCAGCTTAGCTGCCAGCCACTACGAGCAGTACTTC

clone_size: few
v_call: TRBV5-5
d_call: .
j_call: TRBJ1-2
cdr3_aa: CASSFFPLDGASYTF
cdr3_nt: TGTGCCAGCAGCTTCTTCCCCCTTGACGGAGCCAGCTACACCTTC

clone_size: .
v_call: TRBV9
d_call: .
j_call: TRBJ2-3
cdr3_aa: CASSPVGSSTDTQYF
cdr3_nt: TGTGCCAGCAGCCCCGTTGGCAGCTCCACAGATACGCAGTATTTT

clone_size: .
v_call: TRBV29-1
d_call: TRBD1
j_call: TRBJ1-5
cdr3_aa: CSITQGANQPQHF
cdr3_nt: TGCAGCATCACACAGGGGGCCAATCAGCCCCAGCATTTT

clone_size: few
v_call: TRBV20-1
d_call: TRBD1
j_call: TRBJ1-2
cdr3_aa: CSARRPGGEYGYTF
cdr3_nt: TGCAGTGCTAGAAGGCCAGGGGGAGAATATGGCTACACCTTC